This is a list of T cell receptor beta chains from one sample in a study of T cells after yellow fever vaccination. TCRdb re-called the 5' RACE reads through MiXCR, storing one row per CDR3 protein. The sample contains 250,000 to 400,000 distinct CDR3 sequences, approximately 4% of which appear only once. Sequenced here: PBMCs, sampled 5 days after the yellow fever booster vaccination. The receptors originated from a man aged 18 to 29 who received the YFV17D yellow fever vaccine. CDR3s include the opening cysteine and the closing phenylalanine or tryptophan. The D gene is left open where the match is weak. Clone size appears in some rows only: once, few, many, or a class for an expanded clone.

size | J | D | V | DNA | CDR3
NA | TRBJ2-1 | NA | TRBV5-1 | TGCGCCAGCAGCCCGGGCAGGGGCAACAATGAGCAGTTCTTC | CASSPGRGNNEQFF
many | TRBJ1-1 | NA | TRBV25-1 | TGTGCCAGCAGACTCCGGGATTATCCACAAACCCGGAGGGTCACTGAAGCTTTCTTT | CASRLRDYPQTRRVTEAFF
NA | TRBJ1-1 | NA | TRBV4-3 | TGCGCCAGCAGCCAAGATCGGGGATCCGAAGCTTTCTTT | CASSQDRGSEAFF
many | TRBJ1-6 | TRBD1 | TRBV20-1 | TGCAGTGCTGAGAACCGGGACAGCGAATATAATTCACCCCTCCACTTT | CSAENRDSEYNSPLHF
many | TRBJ2-1 | TRBD2 | TRBV19 | TGTGCCAGTAGTAAAGCGGGGGCAAGCGATGAGCAGTTCTTC | CASSKAGASDEQFF
NA | TRBJ2-5 | TRBD2 | TRBV27 | TGTGCCAGCAGTTTATCAGGATCGGGACTAGCGGAGGAGACCCAGTACTTC | CASSLSGSGLAEETQYF
few | TRBJ1-3 | NA | TRBV7-2 | TGTGCCAGCAGCCTCTGGAGCTTTGGAAACACCATATATTTT | CASSLWSFGNTIYF
many | TRBJ2-5 | NA | TRBV7-2 | TGTGCCAGCAGCTTAGTCTGGGAGGAGACCCAGTACTTC | CASSLVWEETQYF
NA | TRBJ1-5 | NA | TRBV6-5 | TGTGCCAGCAGACCGAATAGCAATCAGCCCCAGCATTTT | CASRPNSNQPQHF
NA | TRBJ1-6 | NA | TRBV29-1 | TGCAGCGCTACAAGGGGGGGGGTTCCTCATAATTCACCCCTCCACTTT | CSATRGGVPHNSPLHF
NA | TRBJ2-2 | NA | TRBV5-1 | TGCGCCAGCAGCATCGCCCCGGGTACTGCGAGCACCGGGGAGCTGTTTTTT | CASSIAPGTASTGELFF
NA | TRBJ2-1 | NA | TRBV29-1 | TGCAGCGTTTCTATAGGATCCTACAATGAGCAGTTCTTC | CSVSIGSYNEQFF
NA | TRBJ2-3 | NA | TRBV18 | TGTGCCAGCTCACCCCAGGGACCGACAGATACGCAGTATTTT | CASSPQGPTDTQYF
NA | TRBJ1-2 | NA | TRBV5-5 | TGTGCCAGCAGCCTAGGGCCTCCGGCGGCTGGCTACACCTTC | CASSLGPPAAGYTF
few | TRBJ2-2 | TRBD2 | TRBV4-3 | TGCGCCAGCAGCCAAGTTTGGGGGGGGGGAACCGGGGAGCTGTTTTTT | CASSQVWGGGTGELFF
many | TRBJ1-5 | TRBD1 | TRBV27 | TGTGCCAGCAGTTTAGTTGGGACAGCCAGCAATCAGCCCCAGCATTTT | CASSLVGTASNQPQHF
few | TRBJ1-5 | NA | TRBV5-1 | TGCGCCAGCAGCCCCCGCCCTGGCCAAGATCAGCCCCAGCATTTT | CASSPRPGQDQPQHF
many | TRBJ1-6 | TRBD1 | TRBV20-1 | TGCAGTGCTGGTCCGGGACAGGGTGAATACTCACCCCTCCACTTT | CSAGPGQGEYSPLHF
few | TRBJ2-3 | NA | TRBV6-2/TRBV6-3 | TGTGCCAGCTGGGAACCCTGGGGGGTCACAGATACGCAGTATTTT | CASWEPWGVTDTQYF
NA | TRBJ1-4 | NA | TRBV25-1 | TGTGCCAGCAGTGGACGGGGGGCAACTAATGAAAAACTGTTTTTT | CASSGRGATNEKLFF
few | TRBJ1-1 | NA | TRBV12-5 | TGTGCTAGTGGTGAGACCGGGAGGGCGAACACTGAAGCTTTCTTT | CASGETGRANTEAFF
NA | TRBJ1-2 | TRBD1 | TRBV25-1 | TGTGCCAGCAGTGCTTCGGACAGGGTCCATGGCTACACCTTC | CASSASDRVHGYTF
few | TRBJ1-1 | NA | TRBV10-3 | TGTGCCATCAGGGACAACACTGAAGCTTTCTTT | CAIRDNTEAFF
NA | TRBJ1-5 | NA | TRBV27 | TGTGCCAGTCCTCCCCTGGGTGTCAATCAGCCCCAGCATTTT | CASPPLGVNQPQHF
many | TRBJ2-3 | NA | TRBV5-1 | TGCGCCAGCAGCTCCGCGAGGCCGACAGATACGCAGTATTTT | CASSSARPTDTQYF
NA | TRBJ2-3 | NA | TRBV24-1 | TGTGCCACCAGTGATTCCCGGGGCACAGATACGCAGTATTTT | CATSDSRGTDTQYF
NA | TRBJ1-4 | NA | TRBV5-5 | TGTGCCAGCAGCCCCGGCGGCAGGGCGAATGAAAAACTGTTTTTT | CASSPGGRANEKLFF
NA | TRBJ2-2 | NA | TRBV7-2 | TGTGCCAGCAGCTTTGCTCCACAGAACACCGGGGAGCTGTTTTTT | CASSFAPQNTGELFF
few | TRBJ2-3 | TRBD2 | TRBV20-1 | TGCAGTGCTAGGACTAGCGTGGGGGGGGCAGATACGCAGTATTTT | CSARTSVGGADTQYF
NA | TRBJ1-5 | NA | TRBV6-2/TRBV6-3 | TGTGCCAGCAGTTACACTGGCACAGATCAGCCCCAGCATTTT | CASSYTGTDQPQHF
few | TRBJ2-5 | TRBD2 | TRBV10-2 | TGCGCCAGCATACCGGGACTAGTTGGTCTTCGGACCCAGTACTTC | CASIPGLVGLRTQYF